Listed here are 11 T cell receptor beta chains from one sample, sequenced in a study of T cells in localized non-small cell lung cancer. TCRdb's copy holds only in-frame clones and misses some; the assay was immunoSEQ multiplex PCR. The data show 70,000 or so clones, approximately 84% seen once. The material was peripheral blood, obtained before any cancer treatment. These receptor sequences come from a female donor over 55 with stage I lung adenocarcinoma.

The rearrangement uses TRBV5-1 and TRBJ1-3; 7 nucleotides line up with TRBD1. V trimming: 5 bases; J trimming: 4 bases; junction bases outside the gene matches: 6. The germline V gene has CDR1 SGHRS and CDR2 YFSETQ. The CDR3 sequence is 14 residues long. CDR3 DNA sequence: TGCGCCAGCAGACCCGACAGGGCCGGAAACACCATATATTTT. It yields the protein CASRPDRAGNTIYF.

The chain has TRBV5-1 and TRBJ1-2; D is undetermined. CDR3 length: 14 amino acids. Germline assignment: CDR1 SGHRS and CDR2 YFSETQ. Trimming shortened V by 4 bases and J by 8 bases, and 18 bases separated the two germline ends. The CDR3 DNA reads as TGCGCCAGCAGCCTGCAACTCGGAACGACCGGCTACACCTTC. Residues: CASSLQLGTTGYTF.

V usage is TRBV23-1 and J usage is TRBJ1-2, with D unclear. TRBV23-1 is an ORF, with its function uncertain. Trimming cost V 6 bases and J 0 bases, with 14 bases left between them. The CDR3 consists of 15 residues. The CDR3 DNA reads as TGCGCCAGCAGGAAAAAGGGATTACCTAACTATGGCTACACCTTC. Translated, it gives CASRKKGLPNYGYTF.

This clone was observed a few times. In DNA, the CDR3 is TGCAGTGCTAGGCAGGCCAGCGAGCAGTACTTC. This translates into CSARQASEQYF. The V and J genes are TRBV20-1 and TRBJ2-7; unclear D gene. The CDR3 has 11 residues. V was pared by 3 bases and J by 6 bases, with 9 bases between. Germline CDR1 is DFQATT and CDR2 is SNEGSKA (reference sequence).

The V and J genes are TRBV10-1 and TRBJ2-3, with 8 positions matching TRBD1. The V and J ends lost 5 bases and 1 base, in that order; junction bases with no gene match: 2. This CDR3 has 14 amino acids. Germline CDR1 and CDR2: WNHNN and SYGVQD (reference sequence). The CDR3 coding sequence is TGCGCCAGCAGTTCGGACAGGGGCACAGATACGCAGTATTTT. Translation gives CASSSDRGTDTQYF.

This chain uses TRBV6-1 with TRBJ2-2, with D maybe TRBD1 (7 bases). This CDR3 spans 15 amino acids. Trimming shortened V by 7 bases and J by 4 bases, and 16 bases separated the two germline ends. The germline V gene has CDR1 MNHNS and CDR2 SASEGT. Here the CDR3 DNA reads TGTGCCAGCACCTCAGGGGGAGCGGGCACCGGGGAGCTGTTTTTT. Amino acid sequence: CASTSGGAGTGELFF.

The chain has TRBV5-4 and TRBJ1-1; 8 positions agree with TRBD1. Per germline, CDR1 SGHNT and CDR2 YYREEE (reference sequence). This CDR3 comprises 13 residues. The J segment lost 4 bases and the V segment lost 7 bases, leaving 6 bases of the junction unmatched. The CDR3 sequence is CASQGAQGTEAFF. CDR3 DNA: TGTGCCAGCCAGGGGGCGCAGGGCACTGAAGCTTTCTTT.

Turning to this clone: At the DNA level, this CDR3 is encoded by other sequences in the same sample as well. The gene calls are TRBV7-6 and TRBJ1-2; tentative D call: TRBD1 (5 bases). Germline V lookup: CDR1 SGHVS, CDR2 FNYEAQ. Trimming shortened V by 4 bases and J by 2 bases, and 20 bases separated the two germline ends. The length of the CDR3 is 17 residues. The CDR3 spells CASSYSDRGLLNYGYTF. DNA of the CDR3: TGTGCCAGCAGCTACTCTGACAGAGGGCTCTTAAACTATGGCTACACCTTC.

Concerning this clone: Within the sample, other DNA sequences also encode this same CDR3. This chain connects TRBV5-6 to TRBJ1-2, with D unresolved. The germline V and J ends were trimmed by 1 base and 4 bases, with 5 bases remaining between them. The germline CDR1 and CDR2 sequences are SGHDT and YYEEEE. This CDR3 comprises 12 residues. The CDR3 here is CASSLWGYGYTF. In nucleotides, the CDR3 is TGTGCCAGCAGCTTGTGGGGCTATGGCTACACCTTC.

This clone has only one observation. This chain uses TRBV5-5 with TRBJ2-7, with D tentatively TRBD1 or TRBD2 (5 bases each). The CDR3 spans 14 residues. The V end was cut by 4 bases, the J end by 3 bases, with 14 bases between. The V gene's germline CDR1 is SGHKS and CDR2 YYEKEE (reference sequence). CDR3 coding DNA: TGTGCCAGCAGCCCGGACGGGGACCACTACGAGCAGTACTTC. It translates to CASSPDGDHYEQYF. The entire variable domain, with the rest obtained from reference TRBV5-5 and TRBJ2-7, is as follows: DAGVTQSPTHLIKTRGQQVTLRCSPISGHKSVSWYQQVLGQGPQFIFQYYEKEERGRGNFPDRFSARQFPNYSSELNVNALLLGDSALYLCASSPDGDHYEQYFGPGTRLTVT.

The DNA of the CDR3 is TGCAGTGCGCCAGAGAACACTGAAGCTTTCTTT. Translation gives CSAPENTEAFF. The J gene is TRBJ1-1, the V gene TRBV20-1, with no clear D. The CDR3 runs 11 residues. Germline lookup yields CDR1 DFQATT and CDR2 SNEGSKA (reference sequence). The V end lost 6 bases, the J end lost 1 base, and 6 bases lay between the germline ends.